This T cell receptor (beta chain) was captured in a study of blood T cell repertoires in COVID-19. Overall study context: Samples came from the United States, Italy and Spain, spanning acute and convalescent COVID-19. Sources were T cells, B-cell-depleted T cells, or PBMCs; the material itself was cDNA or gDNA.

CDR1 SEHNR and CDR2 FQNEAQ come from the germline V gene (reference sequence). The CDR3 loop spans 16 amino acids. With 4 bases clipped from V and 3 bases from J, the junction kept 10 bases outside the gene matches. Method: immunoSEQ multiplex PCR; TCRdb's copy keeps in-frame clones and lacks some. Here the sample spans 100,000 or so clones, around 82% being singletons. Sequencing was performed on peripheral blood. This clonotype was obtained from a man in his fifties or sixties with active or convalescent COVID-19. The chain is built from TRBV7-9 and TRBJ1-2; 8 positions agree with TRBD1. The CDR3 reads CASSSAGQGNYYGYTF. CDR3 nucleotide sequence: TGTGCCAGCAGCTCGGCCGGACAGGGAAACTACTATGGCTACACCTTC.